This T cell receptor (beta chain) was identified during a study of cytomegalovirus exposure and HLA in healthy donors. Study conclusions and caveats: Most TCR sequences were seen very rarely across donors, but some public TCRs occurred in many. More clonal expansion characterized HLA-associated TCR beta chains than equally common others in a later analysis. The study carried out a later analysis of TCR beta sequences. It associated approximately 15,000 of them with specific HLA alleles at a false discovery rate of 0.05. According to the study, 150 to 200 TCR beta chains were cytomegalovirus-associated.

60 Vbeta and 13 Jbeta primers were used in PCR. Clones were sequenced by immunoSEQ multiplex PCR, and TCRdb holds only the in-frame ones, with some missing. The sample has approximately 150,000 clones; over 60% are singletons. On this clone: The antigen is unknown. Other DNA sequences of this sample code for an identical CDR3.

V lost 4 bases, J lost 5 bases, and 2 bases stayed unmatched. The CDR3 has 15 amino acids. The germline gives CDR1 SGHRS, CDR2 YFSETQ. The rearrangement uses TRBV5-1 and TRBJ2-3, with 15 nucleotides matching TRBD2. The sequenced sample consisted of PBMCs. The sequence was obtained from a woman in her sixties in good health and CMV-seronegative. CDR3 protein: CASSLGLAGGDTQYF. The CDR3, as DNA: TGCGCCAGCAGCCTGGGACTAGCGGGAGGAGATACGCAGTATTTT. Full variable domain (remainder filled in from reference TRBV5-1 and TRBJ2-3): KAGVTQTPRYLIKTRGQQVTLSCSPISGHRSVSWYQQTPGQGLQFLFEYFSETQRNKGNFPGRFSGRQFSNSRSEMNVSTLELGDSALYLCASSLGLAGGDTQYFGPGTRLTVL.